What follows are 31 T cell receptor beta chains derived from one specimen sequenced in a study of blood T cell repertoires in COVID-19. Generated by immunoSEQ multiplex PCR, the TCRdb table keeps only in-frame clones and is missing some. Counted here are about 470,000 clones, approximately 90% occurring once; the ten biggest clones make up about 0.7%. The sample was PBMCs or T cells enriched from blood (not recorded which). Receptors originate from a woman between 18 and 29 years old who had recovered from COVID-19.

The rearrangement uses TRBV28 and TRBJ2-7; D may be TRBD1 (5 bases). The CDR3 is made up of 17 amino acids. Trimming removed 7 bases from V and 0 bases from J, with 22 bases in between. Germline CDR1 is MDHEN and CDR2 is SYDVKM. The CDR3 nucleotides are TGTGCCAGCACCCCTGGGCCCGGACACCTCCTCTCCTACGAGCAGTACTTC. Encoded protein: CASTPGPGHLLSYEQYF. The full variable domain, with the rest looked up from reference TRBV28 and TRBJ2-7, is DVKVTQSSRYLVKRTGEKVFLECVQDMDHENMFWYRQDPGLGLRLIYFSYDVKMKEKGDIPEGYSVSREKKERFSLILESASTNQTSMYLCASTPGPGHLLSYEQYFGPGTRLTVT.

This rearrangement joins TRBV13 to TRBJ2-2, with D tentatively TRBD2 (5 bases). Germline CDR1 PRHDT, CDR2 FYEKMQ (reference sequence). The CDR3 is 14 residues long. V lost 5 bases and J lost 5, with 12 bases in between. CDR3 nucleotides: TGTGCCAGCAGCCGGCAAGGAGGAACCGGGGAGCTGTTTTTT. This encodes CASSRQGGTGELFF.

The V call is TRBV12-3 or TRBV12-4, the J call TRBJ1-2; D not certain. This CDR3 has 13 amino acids. Between the trimmed V and J ends, which lost 3 bases and 2 bases, there was a span of 7 bases. The chain's CDR3 is CASSLGRNYGYTF. CDR3 in DNA: TGTGCCAGCAGTTTGGGCAGAAACTATGGCTACACCTTC.

The genes are TRBV5-6 and TRBJ1-3; 11 bases agree with TRBD1. The CDR3 extends over 17 amino acids. Germline values: CDR1 SGHDT, CDR2 YYEEEE. V shed 4 bases, J shed 0 bases, and the junction held 6 bases outside the gene matches. The CDR3 reads CASSVGQGVSSGNTIYF. The CDR3 DNA reads TGTGCCAGCAGCGTGGGACAGGGGGTCTCCTCTGGAAACACCATATATTTT.

The chain is built from TRBV6-5 and TRBJ2-4; D call uncertain. This CDR3 is 12 amino acids long. Trimming stripped 7 bases from V and 6 bases from J, with 10 bases between. From germline, CDR1 is MNHEY and CDR2 SVGAGI. The CDR3 region has the DNA TGTGCCAGCACGGCAGCTAGAAACATTCAGTACTTC. Amino acid sequence: CASTAARNIQYF.

This rearrangement joins TRBV3-1 (or the pseudogene TRBV3-2) to TRBJ2-6; 7 bases agree with TRBD1. V shed 2 bases, J shed 0 bases, and the junction held 13 bases outside the gene matches. The CDR3 extends over 20 amino acids. Germline loops: CDR1 LGHDT, CDR2 YNNKEL (reference sequence). CDR3 in amino acids: CASSQNGAGTVISGANVLTF. The CDR3 region has the DNA TGTGCCAGCAGCCAAAACGGTGCCGGGACAGTAATCTCTGGGGCCAACGTCCTGACTTTC.

This clone was observed once. The chain has TRBV24-1 and TRBJ2-3; tentative D call: TRBD2 (6 bases). Per the germline V gene, CDR1 is KGHDR and CDR2 is SFDVKD. V lost 2 bases and J lost 2, with 10 bases in between. The CDR3 extends over 15 amino acids. In nucleotides, the CDR3 is TGTGCCACCAGTGATTCCGGGGGAGTCACAGATACGCAGTATTTT. This encodes CATSDSGGVTDTQYF.

The chain has TRBV18 and TRBJ1-2; 10 bases map to TRBD1. The junction had 10 bases not matched to a gene; V was cut back by 2 bases and J by 7 bases. The CDR3 runs 16 residues. CDR1 KGHSH and CDR2 LQKENI come from the germline V gene. The DNA of the CDR3 is TGTGCCAGCTCACCAGACACGACAGGGGGCGCGAGTGGCTACACCTTC. Translation gives CASSPDTTGGASGYTF.

This rearrangement joins TRBV28 to TRBJ2-7, with 11 bases lining up with TRBD1. The J segment lost 5 bases and the V segment lost 5 bases, leaving 20 bases of the junction unmatched. This CDR3 spans 19 amino acids. Germline CDR1 MDHEN, CDR2 SYDVKM. CDR3 nucleotide sequence: TGTGCCAGCAGTCCATGGGACAGGGGGATCACCATCCCCCTGGACGAGCAGTACTTC. It translates to CASSPWDRGITIPLDEQYF.

The rearrangement joins TRBV19 to TRBJ2-3, with 15 positions matching TRBD2. CDR1 and CDR2 (germline): LNHDA, SQIVND (reference sequence). The junction had 8 bases not matched to a gene; V was cut back by 5 bases and J by 5 bases. The CDR3 runs to 17 residues. CDR3 loop: CASSFGLAGGRVDTQYF. The CDR3, as DNA: TGTGCCAGTAGTTTCGGACTAGCGGGGGGGCGTGTAGATACGCAGTATTTT. The variable domain in full, with the rest retrieved from reference TRBV19 and TRBJ2-3, is DGGITQSPKYLFRKEGQNVTLSCEQNLNHDAMYWYRQDPGQGLRLIYYSQIVNDFQKGDIAEGYSVSREKKESFPLTVTSAQKNPTAFYLCASSFGLAGGRVDTQYFGPGTRLTVL.

The chain carries TRBV27 and TRBJ1-6, with a weak D call TRBD1 (5 bases). CDR3 length equals 13 residues. V was cut by 6 bases and J by 5 bases, with 8 bases left in between. Germline V gene data show CDR1 as MNHEY and CDR2 as SMNVEV (reference sequence). CDR3 sequence reads: CASSRGDNSPLHF. CDR3 nucleotide sequence: TGTGCCAGCAGCCGGGGGGATAATTCACCCCTCCACTTT.

V usage is TRBV6-2 or TRBV6-3 and J usage is TRBJ1-1; 10 bases are shared with TRBD1. V lost 2 bases to trimming and J lost 10 bases; unmatched junction nucleotides: 22. This CDR3 comprises 19 residues. CDR1 is MNHEY and CDR2 is SVGEGT in the germline V gene. The CDR3 spells CASSYAGLWGQGWKAGAFF. CDR3 bases: TGTGCCAGCAGTTACGCCGGATTGTGGGGACAGGGGTGGAAAGCGGGAGCTTTCTTT.

This sequence joins TRBV6-5 and TRBJ2-7; tentative D call: TRBD1 (6 bases). Trimming shortened V by 7 bases and J by 0 bases, and 13 bases separated the two germline ends. This CDR3 contains 14 residues. The V gene's germline CDR1 is MNHEY and CDR2 SVGAGI. The CDR3 region is CASTPGHDSYEQYF. CDR3 DNA sequence: TGTGCCAGCACCCCGGGACACGACTCCTACGAGCAGTACTTC.

The V gene is TRBV4-1, the J gene TRBJ2-7; TRBD2 agrees at 10 bases. Looked up from germline, CDR1 is MGHRA and CDR2 is YSYEKL. The length of the CDR3 is 16 residues. V shed 6 bases and J 1 base; nucleotides not matched to a gene: 9. CDR3 sequence (DNA): TGCGCCAGCAGTCTAGCGGGGGTACCCTCTTCCTACGAGCAGTACTTC. This encodes CASSLAGVPSSYEQYF.

A single count supports this clone. The CDR3 is CSSTVGDSYEQYF. CDR3 DNA: TGCAGCTCCACCGTTGGAGACTCCTACGAGCAGTACTTC. The J gene is TRBJ2-7, the V gene TRBV29-1, with no clear D. V was pared by 8 bases and J by 0 bases, with 14 bases between. Looked up from germline, CDR1 is SQVTM and CDR2 is ANQGSEA. The CDR3 totals 13 residues.

This clone was seen a handful of times. The chain uses TRBV10-3 and TRBJ1-5; possibly TRBD1 for D (6 bases). The CDR3 contains 17 residues. Trimming left V 8 bases short and J 4 bases short, with 24 bases between. In germline, CDR1 is ENHRY, CDR2 SYGVKD. This chain's CDR3 is CAIAPNRGAKGNQPQHF. In DNA form, the CDR3 reads TGTGCCATCGCCCCAAATCGGGGGGCTAAAGGGAATCAGCCCCAGCATTTT.

This chain joins TRBV28 and TRBJ2-7; D is ambiguous. V was clipped by 6 bases and J by 3 bases, with 9 bases between them. This CDR3 spans 12 amino acids. CDR1 is MDHEN, CDR2 SYDVKM, per germline. The DNA of the CDR3 is TGTGCCAGCAGGACTGTAAGCTACGAGCAGTACTTC. Protein: CASRTVSYEQYF.

This clone was counted between two and nine times. The chain uses TRBV5-1 and TRBJ1-1, with D possibly being TRBD1 (6 bases). This CDR3 has 14 amino acids. Germline V gene sequence: CDR1 SGHRS, CDR2 YFSETQ. Trimming took 3 bases from V and 6 from J, leaving 15 bases between them. The CDR3: CASSWAGEPPEAFF. In nucleotides, the CDR3 is TGCGCCAGCAGCTGGGCAGGGGAGCCTCCTGAAGCTTTCTTT.

CDR3 in DNA: TGCGCCAGCAGCTTGGGAGCAGGGGCCACGCTTAACAATGAGCAGTTCTTC. Amino acid sequence: CASSLGAGATLNNEQFF. The V gene is TRBV5-1, the J gene TRBJ2-1, with a tentative D call TRBD1 (6 bases). The CDR3 covers 17 residues. In germline, CDR1 is SGHRS, CDR2 YFSETQ. Trimming took off 0 bases at V and 5 bases at J, with 18 bases between the two ends.

This chain connects TRBV5-1 to TRBJ1-1, with 8 bases identical to TRBD1. J gave up 4 bases and V 2 bases, and 7 bases lay outside the gene matches. Germline V lookup: CDR1 SGHRS, CDR2 YFSETQ. The CDR3 totals 15 residues. The DNA of the CDR3 is TGCGCCAGCAGCTTTCACAGGGGGTACGGCACTGAAGCTTTCTTT. It is translated as CASSFHRGYGTEAFF.

The V call is TRBV30, the J call TRBJ2-1; tentatively, D is TRBD1 (6 bases). V was cut by 0 bases and J by 0 bases, with 9 bases left in between. The CDR3 contains 15 residues. Looked up from germline, CDR1 is GTSNPN and CDR2 is SVGIG (reference sequence). The CDR3: CAWSVDSSSYNEQFF. The CDR3 nucleotides are TGTGCCTGGAGTGTGGACAGCAGCTCCTACAATGAGCAGTTCTTC.

V is TRBV4-1 and J is TRBJ2-1; 12 bases match TRBD2. The junction had 5 bases not matched to a gene; V was cut back by 0 bases and J by 8 bases. The CDR3 totals 16 residues. CDR1 MGHRA and CDR2 YSYEKL come from the germline V gene. The CDR3 protein is CASSQERTSGDDEQFF. CDR3 nucleotide sequence: TGCGCCAGCAGCCAAGAACGGACTAGCGGGGACGATGAGCAGTTCTTC.

About this clone itself: The junction departs from the called germline gene at one end, perhaps through a read error. The chain couples TRBV12-5 to TRBJ2-3; no reliable D call. This CDR3 comprises 13 residues. Germline lookup yields CDR1 LGHNT and CDR2 FRNRAP. Written as DNA, the CDR3 is TGTGCTAGTGGTCCCCGCGGCACGGATACGCAGTATTTT. Protein: CASGPRGTDTQYF.

The rearrangement links TRBV7-2 to TRBJ2-7; TRBD1 aligns across 10 bases. Germline V lookup: CDR1 SGHTA, CDR2 FQGNSA. This CDR3 region has 15 residues. The V and J ends lost 5 bases and 2 bases, in that order; junction bases with no gene match: 6. CDR3: CASSTSTGGTYEQYF. Here the CDR3 DNA reads TGTGCCAGCAGCACCTCGACAGGGGGCACCTACGAGCAGTACTTC. Full variable domain (remainder filled in from reference TRBV7-2 and TRBJ2-7): GAGVSQSPSNKVTEKGKDVELRCDPISGHTALYWYRQSLGQGLEFLIYFQGNSAPDKSGLPSDRFSAERTGGSVSTLTIQRTQQEDSAVYLCASSTSTGGTYEQYFGPGTRLTVT.

The chain joins TRBV10-3 to TRBJ1-1, with a possible D match to TRBD1 (5 bases). Looked up from germline, CDR1 is ENHRY and CDR2 is SYGVKD. Deletions cut 5 bases from V and 3 bases from J, with 22 bases between. The CDR3 spans 17 residues. CDR3 in amino acids: CAISPHGGDLYHTEAFF. The CDR3 nucleotides are TGTGCCATCAGTCCTCATGGGGGGGACCTTTATCACACTGAAGCTTTCTTT.

This chain uses TRBV29-1 with TRBJ2-3; no clear D gene. Deletions cut 4 bases from V and 4 bases from J, with 9 bases between. Germline V gene data show CDR1 as SQVTM and CDR2 as ANQGSEA. The CDR3 covers 12 residues. The CDR3 coding sequence is TGCAGCGTTGTCGAGCTGGCAGATACGCAGTATTTT. Protein product: CSVVELADTQYF.

CDR3 bases: TGCGCCAGCAGCCAAGTAGGGAGGACAGGCGAAGCTTTCTTT. As protein: CASSQVGRTGEAFF. This chain joins TRBV4-1 and TRBJ1-1, with TRBD1 identical over 7 bases. Germline CDR1 and CDR2: MGHRA and YSYEKL. With 1 base clipped from V and 8 bases from J, the junction kept 7 bases outside the gene matches. This CDR3 has 14 amino acids.

The chain uses TRBV7-9 and TRBJ2-5; tentatively, D is TRBD2 (6 bases). The V gene's germline CDR1 is SEHNR and CDR2 FQNEAQ (reference sequence). Trimming removed 5 bases from V and 6 bases from J, with 19 bases in between. This CDR3 has 15 amino acids. The CDR3 DNA sequence: TGTGCCAGCAGCCACACTAGCTCTGGGGTTAAGACCCAGTACTTC. This sequence encodes CASSHTSSGVKTQYF.

The chain carries TRBV19 and TRBJ1-6, with 7 bases aligning to TRBD1. With 2 bases clipped from V and 6 bases from J, the junction kept 1 base outside the gene matches. The CDR3 consists of 14 residues. From germline, CDR1 is LNHDA and CDR2 SQIVND (reference sequence). The CDR3 here is CASSISGGNSPLHF. CDR3 DNA sequence: TGTGCCAGTAGTATATCAGGGGGTAATTCACCCCTCCACTTT.

The chain couples TRBV7-9 to TRBJ2-7, with 7 bases fitting TRBD1. The CDR3 loop spans 16 amino acids. V dropped 1 base and J dropped 0; count of bases not matched to a gene: 6. The germline CDR1 and CDR2 sequences are SEHNR and FQNEAQ (reference sequence). This chain's CDR3 is CASSLGGQGVSYEQYF. The DNA of the CDR3 is TGTGCCAGCAGCTTAGGCGGGCAGGGGGTCTCCTACGAGCAGTACTTC.

This rearrangement joins TRBV29-1 to TRBJ1-1; a weak D match, TRBD1 (5 bases). Germline-derived CDR1 and CDR2 are SQVTM and ANQGSEA. The CDR3 length is 13 residues. V dropped 8 bases and J dropped 1 base, with 14 bases sitting between them. The chain's CDR3 is CSPQGLWNTEAFF. The DNA of the CDR3 is TGCAGCCCTCAGGGACTTTGGAACACTGAAGCTTTCTTT.